The source of this TCR beta chain is a study of cytomegalovirus exposure and HLA in healthy donors. About this clone itself: Its antigen is as yet unknown.

Points from the study as a whole: Most CMV-associated TCR beta chains were later found to appear HLA-restricted.

The CDR3 spans 14 residues. V was pared by 6 bases and J by 9 bases, with 10 bases of the junction left unmatched. Germline CDR1 MNHEY, CDR2 SVGAGI. Primers: 60 Vbeta forward and 13 Jbeta reverse. Original processing methods: Per a later analysis, the number of unique TCR beta chains was 75 million to 90 million, of which 9 million to 14 million were shared. TCRdb's copy holds only in-frame clones and misses some; the assay was immunoSEQ multiplex PCR. That table gives V, J and clone size, and the DNA gave D and trimming. The sample carries 120,000 to 150,000 clones, under 80% recorded once. This TCR was sampled from a male donor in good health and CMV-seronegative. The chain employs TRBV6-5 and TRBJ1-2; TRBD1 aligns across 10 bases. The specimen sequenced was PBMCs. The CDR3 nucleotides are TGTGCCAGCAGCGGAATGACAGGGGGCTGGAGCTACACCTTC. It encodes CASSGMTGGWSYTF.